These 25 T cell receptor beta chains share one sample of origin, sequenced in a study of OX40 agonist ivuxolimab in advanced cancers. TCRdb's table, derived via immunoSEQ multiplex PCR, lists solely in-frame clones and lacks some. The data contain 65,000 to 80,000 clones, approximately 89% of them seen just once; the ten biggest clones take up 0.76%. The sequences come from CD4+ or CD8+ T cells sorted from blood, collected in a trial of the OX40 agonist ivuxolimab. All receptors derive from an adult with an advanced solid tumor such as melanoma, head and neck, liver or kidney cancer.

The chain carries TRBV5-4 and TRBJ2-5; D not certain. CDR1 and CDR2 from the germline V gene are SGHNT and YYREEE (reference sequence). The CDR3 contains 11 residues. V was trimmed by 3 bases and J by 5 bases, leaving 5 bases between them. CDR3 loop: CASSSRETQYF. The CDR3 coding sequence is TGTGCCAGCAGCTCACGGGAGACCCAGTACTTC.

The gene calls are TRBV29-1 and TRBJ2-3, with D perhaps matching TRBD2 (5 bases). The CDR3 runs to 13 residues. V gave up 6 bases and J gave up 0 bases, with 10 bases separating them. Germline CDR1 reads SQVTM; CDR2 reads ANQGSEA. This CDR3 is CSVEQRSTDTQYF. For the CDR3, the DNA is TGCAGCGTCGAACAGCGGAGCACAGATACGCAGTATTTT.

The chain has TRBV6-6 and TRBJ2-5, with D hard to call. CDR3 length: 14 residues. Germline values: CDR1 MNHNY, CDR2 SVGAGI (reference sequence). Trimming removed 7 bases from V and 5 bases from J, with 17 bases in between. This CDR3 is CASTNKGLGETQYF. Here the CDR3 DNA reads TGTGCCAGCACCAATAAAGGGCTCGGGGAGACCCAGTACTTC.

This chain joins TRBV5-4 and TRBJ2-1; TRBD2 aligns across 10 bases. Looked up from germline, CDR1 is SGHNT and CDR2 is YYREEE (reference sequence). The CDR3 runs 15 residues. With V trimmed by 5 bases and J by 7 bases, 9 bases remained unmatched. CDR3 protein: CASSRTSGNGNEQFF. CDR3 in DNA: TGTGCCAGCAGTAGAACTAGCGGGAATGGGAATGAGCAGTTCTTC.

The CDR3 DNA is TGTGCCAGCAGCTTGGAGTCATTTGGGATCTATGGCTACACCTTC. It encodes CASSLESFGIYGYTF. This chain uses TRBV7-9 with TRBJ1-2; D is unresolved. Looked up from germline, CDR1 is SEHNR and CDR2 is FQNEAQ (reference sequence). The CDR3 sequence is 15 residues long. The V end lost 3 bases, the J end lost 4 bases, and 15 bases lay between the germline ends.

The V and J genes are TRBV18 and TRBJ1-3; D might be TRBD1 (6 bases). CDR3 size: 14 residues. Germline-derived CDR1 and CDR2 are KGHSH and LQKENI. Trimming took off 3 bases at V and 0 bases at J, with 6 bases between the two ends. CDR3 protein: CASSPDSSGNTIYF. The CDR3 nucleotides are TGTGCCAGCTCACCGGACAGCTCTGGAAACACCATATATTTT.

The chain employs TRBV10-2 and TRBJ1-1; TRBD1 matches 7 bases. The CDR3 extends over 18 amino acids. Per the germline V gene, CDR1 is WSHSY and CDR2 is SAAADI. Trimming cost V 2 bases and J 0 bases; bases outside gene matches: 12. The CDR3 spells CASSETTGSTTLNTEAFF. CDR3 nucleotide sequence: TGCGCCAGCAGTGAGACGACAGGGTCTACTACTTTGAACACTGAAGCTTTCTTT.

The chain employs TRBV9 and TRBJ1-1, with D tentatively TRBD1 (6 bases). Germline assignment: CDR1 SGDLS and CDR2 YYNGEE. With 3 bases removed from V and 8 bases from J, the gap between germline ends came to 11 bases. CDR3 length: 12 residues. CDR3 sequence reads: CASSATGLEAFF. The CDR3 nucleotides are TGTGCCAGCAGCGCGACAGGTCTCGAAGCTTTCTTT.

The chain recombines TRBV6-5 with TRBJ2-7; D tentatively fits TRBD1 or TRBD2 (5 bases each). Germline V gives CDR1 MNHEY, CDR2 SVGAGI. The CDR3 runs to 15 residues. Trimming cost V 6 bases and J 0 bases, with 15 bases left between them. As DNA, the CDR3 is TGTGCCAGCAGCGGCCGGGACGGTAGCTCCTACGAGCAGTACTTC. Translated, it gives CASSGRDGSSYEQYF.

The chain recombines TRBV28 with TRBJ2-3, with D possibly TRBD1 on 5 matching bases. The CDR3 loop spans 12 amino acids. Germline CDR1 reads MDHEN; CDR2 reads SYDVKM. Trimming shortened V by 3 bases and J by 5 bases, and 6 bases separated the two germline ends. The CDR3 DNA sequence: TGTGCCAGCAGTTTCAGGGTAGATACGCAGTATTTT. Amino acid sequence: CASSFRVDTQYF.

This chain links TRBV5-6 with TRBJ1-3; the D is unclear. CDR1 SGHDT and CDR2 YYEEEE come from the germline V gene. This CDR3 is 13 amino acids long. Trimming removed 1 base at V and 6 bases at J, with 8 bases between. The CDR3 protein is CASSLLWENTIYF. In DNA form, the CDR3 reads TGTGCCAGCAGCTTGCTATGGGAAAACACCATATATTTT.

This clone was detected only once. V gene TRBV29-1 combines with J gene TRBJ2-7; 14 bases line up with TRBD2. After removal of 3 bases from V and 4 bases from J, the junction contained 2 bases not matched to a gene. The CDR3 is made up of 14 amino acids. CDR1 and CDR2 from the germline V gene are SQVTM and ANQGSEA. The CDR3, as DNA: TGCAGCGTTGACGGGACTAGCGGGAGTTACGAGCAGTACTTC. Translating gives CSVDGTSGSYEQYF.

This chain uses TRBV9 with TRBJ2-1, with D possibly TRBD2 on 5 matching bases. Germline values: CDR1 SGDLS, CDR2 YYNGEE. CDR3 length: 15 residues. The V end was cut by 4 bases, the J end by 7 bases, with 18 bases between. CDR3 region: CASSSLGAPGNEQFF. The CDR3 DNA reads as TGTGCCAGCAGCTCTCTGGGAGCACCGGGGAATGAGCAGTTCTTC. Combining the CDR3 with reference TRBV9 and TRBJ2-1 gives the whole variable domain DSGVTQTPKHLITATGQRVTLRCSPRSGDLSVYWYQQSLDQGLQFLIQYYNGEERAKGNILERFSAQQFPDLHSELNLSSLELGDSALYFCASSSLGAPGNEQFFGPGTRLTVL.

CDR3 sequence reads: CASSPRDRTSYEQYF. CDR3 nucleotide sequence: TGTGCCAGCTCACCTCGCGACAGAACTTCCTACGAGCAGTACTTC. The gene calls are TRBV18 and TRBJ2-7; possible D gene TRBD1, 5 bases. Germline V gene sequence: CDR1 KGHSH, CDR2 LQKENI. CDR3 length: 15 amino acids. Between the trimmed V and J ends, which lost 3 bases and 1 base, there was a span of 13 bases. The variable domain in full, with the rest retrieved from reference TRBV18 and TRBJ2-7, is NAGVMQNPRHLVRRRGQEARLRCSPMKGHSHVYWYRQLPEEGLKFMVYLQKENIIDESGMPKERFSAEFPKEGPSILRIQQVVRGDSAAYFCASSPRDRTSYEQYFGPGTRLTVT.

The chain links TRBV10-1 to TRBJ1-6, with 7 bases that match TRBD1. This CDR3 region has 17 residues. Germline loops: CDR1 WNHNN, CDR2 SYGVQD (reference sequence). V shed 0 bases and J 9 bases; nucleotides not matched to a gene: 11. The CDR3 DNA follows: TGCGCCAGCAGTGAGTCGGGCTTGGGACAGCCCGGTTCACCCCTCCACTTT. Translation: CASSESGLGQPGSPLHF.

J is TRBJ1-1 and V is TRBV27, with D possibly matching TRBD1 (6 bases). Trimming took off 0 bases at V and 5 bases at J, with 16 bases between the two ends. The germline gives CDR1 MNHEY, CDR2 SMNVEV (reference sequence). The CDR3 sequence is 16 residues long. CDR3 nucleotides: TGTGCCAGCAGTTTATCCCCGGGAGGGGGGAGGACTGAAGCTTTCTTT. Residues: CASSLSPGGGRTEAFF.

The J gene is TRBJ2-1, the V gene TRBV9; tentatively, D is TRBD2 (6 bases). Trimming removed 1 base at V and 3 bases at J, with 14 bases between. CDR3 size: 16 residues. Germline V CDR1 and CDR2: SGDLS, YYNGEE. The CDR3 loop reads CASSVLGSGYYNEQFF. The CDR3 nucleotides are TGTGCCAGCAGCGTACTGGGTAGCGGATACTACAATGAGCAGTTCTTC.

This chain uses TRBV6-6 with TRBJ1-1; D is undetermined. V was clipped by 5 bases and J by 4 bases, with 11 bases between them. The CDR3 has 13 amino acids. Germline V gene sequence: CDR1 MNHNY, CDR2 SVGAGI (reference sequence). In DNA, the CDR3 is TGTGCCAGCAGTCTAGTGGGGAGCACTGAAGCTTTCTTT. Protein sequence: CASSLVGSTEAFF.

The chain recombines TRBV15 with TRBJ2-5; 9 nucleotides align to TRBD2. In germline, CDR1 is LNHNV, CDR2 YYDKDF (reference sequence). This CDR3 has 15 residues. V dropped 0 bases and J dropped 11; count of bases not matched to a gene: 10. CDR3 sequence: CATSREGAAGGPQYF. CDR3 DNA sequence: TGTGCCACCAGCAGAGAGGGAGCAGCGGGAGGCCCTCAGTACTTC.

This clone has more than one count but fewer than ten. The chain links TRBV7-3 to TRBJ2-5; D is uncertain. CDR1 SGHTA and CDR2 FQGTGA come from the germline V gene. The CDR3 loop spans 13 amino acids. Trimming cost V 4 bases and J 3 bases, with 9 bases left between them. CDR3 sequence reads: CASSSGGEETQYF. DNA of the CDR3: TGTGCCAGCAGCTCCGGTGGGGAAGAGACCCAGTACTTC.

The chain carries TRBV7-6 and TRBJ2-5; D may be TRBD1 (5 bases). The CDR3 contains 16 residues. Between the trimmed V and J ends, which lost 4 bases and 5 bases, there was a span of 20 bases. From germline, CDR1 is SGHVS and CDR2 FNYEAQ. The CDR3 sequence is CASSSQVKGFLETQYF. The CDR3, as DNA: TGTGCCAGCAGCTCCCAGGTGAAGGGGTTTTTGGAGACCCAGTACTTC.

The chain has TRBV5-1 and TRBJ1-2; D remains ambiguous. This CDR3 is 14 amino acids long. CDR1 and CDR2 from the germline V gene are SGHRS and YFSETQ. V lost 1 base to trimming and J lost 4 bases, with 11 bases between them. In DNA form, the CDR3 reads TGCGCCAGCAGCTTGAGGGATATCGGCTATGGCTACACCTTC. It encodes CASSLRDIGYGYTF. Based on the CDR3 plus reference TRBV5-1 and TRBJ1-2, the full variable domain is KAGVTQTPRYLIKTRGQQVTLSCSPISGHRSVSWYQQTPGQGLQFLFEYFSETQRNKGNFPGRFSGRQFSNSRSEMNVSTLELGDSALYLCASSLRDIGYGYTFGSGTRLTVV.

The sample holds one count of this clone. V usage is TRBV30 and J usage is TRBJ2-7, with 9 bases that match TRBD1. Germline values: CDR1 GTSNPN, CDR2 SVGIG (reference sequence). The V and J ends lost 2 bases and 4 bases, in that order; junction bases with no gene match: 9. The length of the CDR3 is 15 residues. In DNA, the CDR3 is TGTGCCTGGAGTACAGCCGGGACAGGGCCTTACGAGCAGTACTTC. Its translation is CAWSTAGTGPYEQYF.

In this sample, this clone turned up once. J is TRBJ2-5 and V is TRBV5-1, with 7 bases matching TRBD1. The CDR3 sequence is 14 residues long. CDR1 is SGHRS, CDR2 YFSETQ, per germline. V was pared by 1 base and J by 2 bases, with 2 bases of the junction left unmatched. Here the CDR3 reads CASSLRQGQETQYF. The CDR3, as DNA: TGCGCCAGCAGCTTGCGACAGGGTCAAGAGACCCAGTACTTC.

CDR3 DNA: TGTGCCAGCAGCTTATCCGGGTCTAACTTCTATGGCTACACCTTC. As protein: CASSLSGSNFYGYTF. The chain joins TRBV7-8 to TRBJ1-2, with unresolved D. V lost 2 bases, J lost 4 bases, and 14 bases lay in between. Germline-derived CDR1 and CDR2 are SGHVS and FQNEAQ. This CDR3 comprises 15 residues.